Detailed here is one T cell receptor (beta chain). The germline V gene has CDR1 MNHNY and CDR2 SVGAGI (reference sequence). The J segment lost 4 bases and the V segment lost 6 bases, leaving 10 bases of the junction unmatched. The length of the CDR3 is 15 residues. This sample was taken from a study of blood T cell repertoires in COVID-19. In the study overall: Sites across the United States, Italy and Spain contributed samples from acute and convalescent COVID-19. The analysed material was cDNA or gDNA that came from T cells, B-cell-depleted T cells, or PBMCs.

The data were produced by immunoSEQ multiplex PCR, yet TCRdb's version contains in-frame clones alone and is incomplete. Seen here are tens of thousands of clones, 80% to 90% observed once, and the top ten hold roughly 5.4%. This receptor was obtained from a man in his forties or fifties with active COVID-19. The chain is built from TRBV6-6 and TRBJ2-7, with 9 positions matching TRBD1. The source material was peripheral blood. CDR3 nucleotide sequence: TGTGCCAGCAGCTCCGACAGGGGGAAGTTTTACGAGCAGTACTTC. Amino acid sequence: CASSSDRGKFYEQYF.